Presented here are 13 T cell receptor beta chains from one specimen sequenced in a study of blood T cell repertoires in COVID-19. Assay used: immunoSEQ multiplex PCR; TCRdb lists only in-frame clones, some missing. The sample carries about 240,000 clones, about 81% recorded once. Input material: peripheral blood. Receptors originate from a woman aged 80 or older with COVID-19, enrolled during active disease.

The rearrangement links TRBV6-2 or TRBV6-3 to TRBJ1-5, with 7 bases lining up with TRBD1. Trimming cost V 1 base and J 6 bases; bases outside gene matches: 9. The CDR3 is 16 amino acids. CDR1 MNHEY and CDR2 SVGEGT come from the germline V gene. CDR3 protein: CASSYYRGSQTQPQHF. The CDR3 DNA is TGTGCCAGCAGTTACTACAGGGGTAGTCAGACTCAGCCCCAGCATTTT.

For the CDR3, the DNA is TGTGCCACAGGGGGGCGGGTAAGAAGAGAGACCCAGTACTTC. It codes for CATGGRVRRETQYF. The V gene is TRBV10-3, the J gene TRBJ2-5, with a possible D match to TRBD1 (7 bases). The CDR3 length is 14 residues. V dropped 10 bases and J dropped 4 bases, with 19 bases sitting between them. Germline V CDR1 and CDR2: ENHRY, SYGVKD.

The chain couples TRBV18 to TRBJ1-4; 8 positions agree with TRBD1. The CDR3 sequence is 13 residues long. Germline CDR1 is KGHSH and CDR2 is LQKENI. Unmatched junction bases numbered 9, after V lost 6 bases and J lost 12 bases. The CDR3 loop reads CASSSVRGLELFF. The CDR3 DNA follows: TGTGCCAGCTCGTCTGTCAGGGGGCTAGAACTGTTTTTT. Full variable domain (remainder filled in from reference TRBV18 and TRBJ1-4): NAGVMQNPRHLVRRRGQEARLRCSPMKGHSHVYWYRQLPEEGLKFMVYLQKENIIDESGMPKERFSAEFPKEGPSILRIQQVVRGDSAAYFCASSSVRGLELFFGSGTQLSVL.

Written as DNA, the CDR3 is TGTGCCAGCTCACGCGACAGTGGAAACACTGAAGCTTTCTTT. Translating it yields CASSRDSGNTEAFF. This chain uses TRBV18 with TRBJ1-1, with D tentatively TRBD1 (5 bases). V lost 4 bases and J lost 2, with 11 bases in between. The CDR3 loop spans 14 amino acids. Per the germline V gene, CDR1 is KGHSH and CDR2 is LQKENI.

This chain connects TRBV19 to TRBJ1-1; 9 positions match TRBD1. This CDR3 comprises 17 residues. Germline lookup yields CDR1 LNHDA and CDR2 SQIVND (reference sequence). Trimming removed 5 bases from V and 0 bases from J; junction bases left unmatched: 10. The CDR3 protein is CASSSRNRGLMNTEAFF. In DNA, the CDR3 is TGTGCCAGTAGTTCCCGGAACAGGGGGCTGATGAACACTGAAGCTTTCTTT.

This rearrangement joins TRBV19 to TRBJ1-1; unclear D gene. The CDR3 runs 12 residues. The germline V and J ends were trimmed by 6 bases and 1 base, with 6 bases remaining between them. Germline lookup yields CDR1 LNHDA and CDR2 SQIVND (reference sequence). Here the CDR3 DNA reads TGTGCCAGTAGCCGACAGAACACTGAAGCTTTCTTT. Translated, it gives CASSRQNTEAFF.

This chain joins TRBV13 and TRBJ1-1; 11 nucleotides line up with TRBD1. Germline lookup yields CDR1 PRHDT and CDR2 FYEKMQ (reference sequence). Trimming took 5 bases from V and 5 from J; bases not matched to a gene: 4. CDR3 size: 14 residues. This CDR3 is CASSPGTGGTEAFF. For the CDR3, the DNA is TGTGCCAGCAGCCCCGGGACAGGGGGAACTGAAGCTTTCTTT.

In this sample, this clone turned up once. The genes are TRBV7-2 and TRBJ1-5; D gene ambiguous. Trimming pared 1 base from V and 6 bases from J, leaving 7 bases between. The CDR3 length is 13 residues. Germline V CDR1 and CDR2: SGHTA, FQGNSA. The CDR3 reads CASSLEYGQPQHF. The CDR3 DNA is TGTGCCAGCAGCTTAGAGTACGGTCAGCCCCAGCATTTT.

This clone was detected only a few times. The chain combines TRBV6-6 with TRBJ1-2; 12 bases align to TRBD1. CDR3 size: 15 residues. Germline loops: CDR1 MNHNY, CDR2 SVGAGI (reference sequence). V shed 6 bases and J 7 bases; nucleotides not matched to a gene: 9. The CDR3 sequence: CASSDMGQGARGYTF. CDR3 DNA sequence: TGTGCCAGCAGCGACATGGGACAGGGGGCGCGTGGCTACACCTTC.

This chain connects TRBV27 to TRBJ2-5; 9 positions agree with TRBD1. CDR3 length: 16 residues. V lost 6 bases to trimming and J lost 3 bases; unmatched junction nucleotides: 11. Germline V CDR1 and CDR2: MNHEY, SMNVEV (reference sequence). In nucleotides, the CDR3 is TGTGCCAGCAGCAACCTATACAGGGGGCAAGAAGAGACCCAGTACTTC. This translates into CASSNLYRGQEETQYF.

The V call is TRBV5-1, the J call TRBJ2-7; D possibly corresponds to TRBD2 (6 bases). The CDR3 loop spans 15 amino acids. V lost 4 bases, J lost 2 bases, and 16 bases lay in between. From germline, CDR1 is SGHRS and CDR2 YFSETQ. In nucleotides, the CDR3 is TGCGCCAGCAGCCCTGGAGGGACTTCCACCTACGAGCAGTACTTC. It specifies CASSPGGTSTYEQYF.

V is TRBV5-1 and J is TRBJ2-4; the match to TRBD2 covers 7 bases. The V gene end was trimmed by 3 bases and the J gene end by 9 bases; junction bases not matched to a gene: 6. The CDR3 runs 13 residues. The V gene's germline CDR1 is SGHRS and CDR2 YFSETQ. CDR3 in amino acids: CASSSSGMSIQYF. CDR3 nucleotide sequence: TGCGCCAGCAGCTCCAGCGGGATGTCCATTCAGTACTTC.

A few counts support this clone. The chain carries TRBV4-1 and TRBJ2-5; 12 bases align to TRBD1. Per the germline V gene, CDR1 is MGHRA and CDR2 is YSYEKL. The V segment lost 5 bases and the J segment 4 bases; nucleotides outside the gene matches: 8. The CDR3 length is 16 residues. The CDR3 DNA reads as TGCGCCAGCAGCGGTGGGACAGGGGGCCGACGAGAGACCCAGTACTTC. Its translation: CASSGGTGGRRETQYF.